This is a list of T cell receptor beta chains from one sample in a study of cytomegalovirus exposure and HLA in healthy donors. Data came from immunoSEQ multiplex PCR; TCRdb stores just in-frame clones and leaves some out. The table has about 140,000 clones, about 80% seen once; the top ten hold 1.4%. Sequenced sample: PBMCs. All receptors derive from a man aged 25 to 40 in good health and CMV-seropositive. CDR3s include the opening cysteine and the closing phenylalanine or tryptophan. A D gene is named only where the DNA matches it firmly. Rows give clone size only sometimes, using once, few, many, or a class for an expanded clone.

size: -
D: -
V: TRBV19
J: TRBJ1-5
CDR3: CASSIAGTSTGPQHF
DNA: TGTGCCAGTAGTATAGCAGGGACTTCGACCGGGCCCCAGCATTTT

size: -
D: -
V: TRBV19
J: TRBJ1-6
CDR3: CASSVYLGVNSPLHF
DNA: TGTGCCAGTAGTGTATACCTCGGGGTGAATTCACCCCTCCACTTT

size: -
D: TRBD1
V: TRBV9
J: TRBJ1-4
CDR3: CASSGTGVPNEKLFF
DNA: TGTGCCAGCAGCGGGACAGGGGTTCCTAATGAAAAACTGTTTTTT

size: -
D: TRBD2
V: TRBV9
J: TRBJ2-1
CDR3: CASSPLAGPYNEQFF
DNA: TGTGCCAGCAGCCCACTAGCGGGACCCTACAATGAGCAGTTCTTC

size: -
D: -
V: TRBV18
J: TRBJ1-1
CDR3: CASSPPQGGGTEAFF
DNA: TGTGCCAGCTCACCACCCCAAGGGGGGGGCACTGAAGCTTTCTTT

size: -
D: -
V: TRBV19
J: TRBJ1-1
CDR3: CASSLGGRFTEAFF
DNA: TGTGCCAGTAGTCTCGGGGGGCGATTTACTGAAGCTTTCTTT

size: -
D: -
V: TRBV6-1
J: TRBJ1-1
CDR3: CASRSTGRGTEAFF
DNA: TGTGCCAGCAGGAGTACAGGGCGTGGCACTGAAGCTTTCTTT

size: -
D: -
V: TRBV30
J: TRBJ1-2
CDR3: CAWVINYGYTF
DNA: TGTGCCTGGGTTATTAACTATGGCTACACCTTC

size: -
D: TRBD1
V: TRBV15
J: TRBJ1-5
CDR3: CATSREQGARNQPQHF
DNA: TGTGCCACCAGCAGAGAACAGGGGGCAAGGAATCAGCCCCAGCATTTT

size: -
D: -
V: TRBV6-1
J: TRBJ2-2
CDR3: CASSEWTTGELFF
DNA: TGTGCCAGCAGTGAATGGACAACCGGGGAGCTGTTTTTT

size: -
D: -
V: TRBV7-9
J: TRBJ1-5
CDR3: CASSLSGGEQPQHF
DNA: TGTGCCAGCAGCCTAAGTGGGGGCGAGCAGCCCCAGCATTTT

size: few
D: TRBD1
V: TRBV2
J: TRBJ1-6
CDR3: CASREFLDRDNSPLHF
DNA: TGTGCCAGCAGGGAGTTTCTGGACAGGGATAATTCACCCCTCCACTTT

size: -
D: TRBD1
V: TRBV5-1
J: TRBJ2-3
CDR3: CASSISGQGTDTQYF
DNA: TGCGCCAGCTCTATATCGGGACAGGGTACAGATACGCAGTATTTT

size: -
D: TRBD2
V: TRBV7-9
J: TRBJ2-1
CDR3: CASSDRTSGRDNEQFF
DNA: TGTGCCAGCAGCGATCGGACTAGCGGGAGAGACAATGAGCAGTTCTTC

size: -
D: -
V: TRBV7-6
J: TRBJ2-7
CDR3: CASSEGPPYEQYF
DNA: TGTGCCAGCAGCGAGGGTCCCCCCTACGAGCAGTACTTC

size: -
D: -
V: TRBV5-5
J: TRBJ2-1
CDR3: CASSREMSSYNEQFF
DNA: TGTGCCAGCAGCAGGGAGATGAGCTCCTACAATGAGCAGTTCTTC

size: -
D: -
V: TRBV4-2
J: TRBJ2-5
CDR3: CASTSGYLALGPGFQETQYF
DNA: TGTGCCAGCACCTCAGGCTACCTAGCCCTTGGACCCGGTTTCCAAGAGACCCAGTACTTC

size: -
D: TRBD2
V: TRBV7-8
J: TRBJ2-1
CDR3: CASSLALADEQFF
DNA: TGTGCCAGCAGCTTAGCTCTAGCGGATGAGCAGTTCTTC

size: -
D: -
V: TRBV28
J: TRBJ2-1
CDR3: CASSLWASADNEQFF
DNA: TGTGCCAGCAGTTTATGGGCTAGCGCGGACAATGAGCAGTTCTTC

size: -
D: -
V: TRBV28
J: TRBJ1-5
CDR3: CASSLREREHQPQHF
DNA: TGTGCCAGCAGTTTACGGGAACGGGAACATCAGCCCCAGCATTTT

size: -
D: TRBD1
V: TRBV28
J: TRBJ2-2
CDR3: CASLRTGVRTGELFF
DNA: TGTGCCAGCCTTCGGACAGGGGTGAGAACCGGGGAGCTGTTTTTT

size: -
D: -
V: TRBV9
J: TRBJ2-7
CDR3: CASSAEGADEQYF
DNA: TGTGCCAGCAGCGCGGAGGGGGCAGACGAGCAGTACTTC

size: -
D: -
V: TRBV6-1
J: TRBJ1-3
CDR3: CASSESSHAGNTIYF
DNA: TGTGCCAGCAGTGAATCTTCCCATGCGGGAAACACCATATATTTT

size: -
D: TRBD1
V: TRBV5-6
J: TRBJ2-6
CDR3: CASSPLGDRDYAGANVLTF
DNA: TGTGCCAGCAGCCCCCTCGGGGACAGGGACTACGCTGGGGCCAACGTCCTGACTTTC

size: -
D: TRBD1
V: TRBV28
J: TRBJ1-2
CDR3: CASSPWDRVFLNYGYTF
DNA: TGTGCCAGCAGTCCGTGGGACAGGGTGTTCTTGAACTATGGCTACACCTTC

size: -
D: -
V: TRBV19
J: TRBJ1-5
CDR3: CASSRGGDNQPQHF
DNA: TGTGCCAGTAGTCGGGGGGGCGACAATCAGCCCCAGCATTTT

size: once
D: -
V: TRBV28
J: TRBJ1-2
CDR3: CASSSDRGYTF
DNA: TGTGCCAGCAGTTCCGACAGGGGCTACACCTTC

size: -
D: TRBD1
V: TRBV5-8
J: TRBJ1-5
CDR3: CASSLAGDSGQNQPQHF
DNA: TGTGCCAGCAGCTTGGCCGGGGACAGTGGGCAAAATCAGCCCCAGCATTTT

size: -
D: -
V: TRBV5-1
J: TRBJ2-5
CDR3: CASSLTASVEEQYF
DNA: TGCGCCAGCAGCTTGACGGCCTCAGTTGAGGAGCAGTACTTC

size: once
D: -
V: TRBV7-9
J: TRBJ2-1
CDR3: CASSFQGGYNEQFF
DNA: TGTGCCAGCAGCTTCCAGGGTGGTTACAATGAGCAGTTCTTC

size: -
D: -
V: TRBV7-9
J: TRBJ2-3
CDR3: CASSYDGQTDTQYF
DNA: TGTGCCAGCAGCTACGACGGACAGACAGATACGCAGTATTTT

size: -
D: TRBD1
V: TRBV28
J: TRBJ2-7
CDR3: CASSLTDRNEQYF
DNA: TGTGCCAGCAGTCTCACGGACAGGAACGAGCAGTACTTC

size: -
D: TRBD1
V: TRBV2
J: TRBJ1-2
CDR3: CASSTDRGRLYGYTF
DNA: TGTGCCAGCAGTACCGACAGGGGGCGCCTCTATGGCTACACCTTC

size: -
D: TRBD2
V: TRBV7-9
J: TRBJ2-1
CDR3: CASSPQLAGVINEQFF
DNA: TGTGCCAGCAGCCCGCAACTAGCGGGAGTCATCAATGAGCAGTTCTTC

size: -
D: -
V: TRBV10-3
J: TRBJ2-7
CDR3: CAISVKGKSYEQYF
DNA: TGTGCCATCAGTGTGAAGGGGAAATCCTACGAGCAGTACTTC

size: -
D: -
V: TRBV7-9
J: TRBJ2-2
CDR3: CASSLGVGGTGELFF
DNA: TGTGCCAGCAGCTTAGGAGTGGGGGGCACCGGGGAGCTGTTTTTT

size: -
D: TRBD2
V: TRBV9
J: TRBJ2-3
CDR3: CASSPGTSGGLSTDTQYF
DNA: TGTGCCAGCAGCCCAGGGACTAGCGGGGGGCTTAGCACAGATACGCAGTATTTT

size: -
D: TRBD1
V: TRBV28
J: TRBJ1-4
CDR3: CASSLWGRGHEKLFF
DNA: TGTGCCAGCAGTTTATGGGGCAGGGGGCATGAAAAACTGTTTTTT

size: -
D: TRBD1
V: TRBV2
J: TRBJ1-6
CDR3: CASKPGQENSPLHF
DNA: TGTGCCAGCAAACCGGGACAGGAAAATTCACCCCTCCACTTT